This T cell receptor (beta chain) was recovered during a study of T cells in tuberculosis. Across the whole study: In South Africa, adults with active tuberculosis were compared with IGRA-negative and latently infected IGRA-positive adolescents.

Only in-frame clones appear in the TCRdb table, and some are missing; sequencing was by immunoSEQ multiplex PCR. The sample shows 30,000 to 45,000 clones, approximately 93% of them seen only once. Study findings and constraints: The TCR-beta difference was not significant; alpha differences partly reflected length.

Tuberculin skin test and IGRA determined adolescents' latent tuberculosis status at entry. With respect to this clone: The antigen is unknown.

This TCR derives from a donor under 30 with latent tuberculosis or without tuberculosis infection. Sequencing used PBMCs.

The CDR3 DNA reads TGTGCCAGCAGCTTTGCAGGGGCCACTGAAGCTTTCTTT. Translated: CASSFAGATEAFF. This chain links TRBV11-2 with TRBJ1-1; weak D call: TRBD1 (6 bases). Germline CDR1 and CDR2: SGHAT and FQNNGV. V was trimmed by 3 bases and J by 4 bases, leaving 9 bases between them. CDR3 size: 13 residues.